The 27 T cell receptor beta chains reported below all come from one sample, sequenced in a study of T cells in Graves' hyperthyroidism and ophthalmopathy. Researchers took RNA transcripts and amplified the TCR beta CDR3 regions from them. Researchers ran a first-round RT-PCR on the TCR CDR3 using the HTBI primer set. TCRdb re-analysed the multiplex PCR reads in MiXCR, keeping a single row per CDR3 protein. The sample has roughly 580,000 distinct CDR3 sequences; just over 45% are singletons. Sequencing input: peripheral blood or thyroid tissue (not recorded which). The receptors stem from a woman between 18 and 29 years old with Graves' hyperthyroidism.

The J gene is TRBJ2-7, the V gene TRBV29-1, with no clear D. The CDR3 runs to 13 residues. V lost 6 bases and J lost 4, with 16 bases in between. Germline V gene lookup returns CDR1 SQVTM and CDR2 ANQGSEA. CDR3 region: CSVGPPPPYEQYF. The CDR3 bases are TGCAGCGTAGGTCCCCCCCCTCCTTACGAGCAGTACTTC.

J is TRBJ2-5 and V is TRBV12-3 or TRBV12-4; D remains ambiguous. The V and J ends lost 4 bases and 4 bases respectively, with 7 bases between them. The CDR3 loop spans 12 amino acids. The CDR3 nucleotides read TGTGCCAGCAGTTACTCCGTAGAGACCCAGTACTTC. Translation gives CASSYSVETQYF.

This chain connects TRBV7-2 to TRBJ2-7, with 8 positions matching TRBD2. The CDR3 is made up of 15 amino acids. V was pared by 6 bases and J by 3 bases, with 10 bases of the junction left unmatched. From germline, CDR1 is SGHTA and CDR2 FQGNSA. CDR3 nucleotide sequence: TGTGCCAGCAGACTTAGCGGGAACCAAATCTACGAGCAGTACTTC. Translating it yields CASRLSGNQIYEQYF.

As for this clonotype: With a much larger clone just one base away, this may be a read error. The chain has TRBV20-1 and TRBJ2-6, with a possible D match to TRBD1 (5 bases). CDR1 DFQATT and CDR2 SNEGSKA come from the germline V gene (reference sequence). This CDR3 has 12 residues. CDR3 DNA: TGCCAAGGAGTTGCTGGGGCCAACGTCCTGGCTTTC. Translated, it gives CQGVAGANVLAF.

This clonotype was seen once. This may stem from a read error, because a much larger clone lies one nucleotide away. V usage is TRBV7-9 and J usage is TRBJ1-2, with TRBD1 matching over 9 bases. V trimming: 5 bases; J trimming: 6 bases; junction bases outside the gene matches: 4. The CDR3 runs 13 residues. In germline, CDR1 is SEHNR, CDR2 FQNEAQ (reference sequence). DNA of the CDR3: TGTGCCAGCAGCCAGACAGGGGGTGATGGCTACACCTTC. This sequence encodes CASSQTGGDGYTF. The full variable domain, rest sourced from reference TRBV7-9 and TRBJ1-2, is DTGVSQNPRHKITKRGQNVTFRCDPISEHNRLYWYRQTLGQGPEFLTYFQNEAQLEKSRLLSDRFSAERPKGSFSTLEIQRTEQGDSAMYLCASSQTGGDGYTFGSGTRLTVV.

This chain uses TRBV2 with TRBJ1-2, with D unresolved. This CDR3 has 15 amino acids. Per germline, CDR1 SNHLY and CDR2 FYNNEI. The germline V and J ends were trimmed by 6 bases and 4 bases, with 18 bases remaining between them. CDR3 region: CASSPTRGLFYGYTF. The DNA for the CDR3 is TGTGCCAGCAGCCCCACACGTGGGCTGTTCTATGGCTACACCTTC.

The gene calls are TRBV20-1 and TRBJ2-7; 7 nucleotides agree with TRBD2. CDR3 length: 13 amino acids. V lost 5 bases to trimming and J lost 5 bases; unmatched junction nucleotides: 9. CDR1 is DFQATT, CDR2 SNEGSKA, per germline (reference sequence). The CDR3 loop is CSAPPAGIDEQYF. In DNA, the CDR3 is TGCAGTGCTCCACCAGCGGGAATCGACGAGCAGTACTTC.

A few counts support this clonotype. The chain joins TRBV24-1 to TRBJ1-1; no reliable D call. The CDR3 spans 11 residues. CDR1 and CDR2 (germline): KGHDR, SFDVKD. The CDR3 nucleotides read TGTGCTAGACCAGTGAACACTGAAGCTTTCTTT. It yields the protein CARPVNTEAFF.

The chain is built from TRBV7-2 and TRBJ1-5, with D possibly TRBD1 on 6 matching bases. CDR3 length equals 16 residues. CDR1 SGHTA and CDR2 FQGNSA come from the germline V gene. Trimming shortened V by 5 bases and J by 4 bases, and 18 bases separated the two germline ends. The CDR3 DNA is TGTGCCAGCAGCCAAGCGGCGGGGGCGGAAAATCAGCCCCAGCATTTT. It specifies CASSQAAGAENQPQHF. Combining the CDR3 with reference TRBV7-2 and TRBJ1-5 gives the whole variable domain GAGVSQSPSNKVTEKGKDVELRCDPISGHTALYWYRQSLGQGLEFLIYFQGNSAPDKSGLPSDRFSAERTGGSVSTLTIQRTQQEDSAVYLCASSQAAGAENQPQHFGDGTRLSIL.

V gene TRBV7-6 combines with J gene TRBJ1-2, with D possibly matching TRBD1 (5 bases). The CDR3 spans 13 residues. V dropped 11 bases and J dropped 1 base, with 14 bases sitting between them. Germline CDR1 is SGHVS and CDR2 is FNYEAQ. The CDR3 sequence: CAWGKGFNYGYTF. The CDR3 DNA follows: TGTGCCTGGGGGAAGGGGTTTAACTATGGCTACACCTTC.

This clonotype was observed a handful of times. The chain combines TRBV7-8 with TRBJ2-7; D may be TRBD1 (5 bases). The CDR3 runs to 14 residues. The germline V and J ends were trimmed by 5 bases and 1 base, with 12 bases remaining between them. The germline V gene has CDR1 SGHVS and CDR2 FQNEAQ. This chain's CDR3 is CASSKRQKSYEQYF. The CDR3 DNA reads TGTGCCAGCAGCAAAAGACAGAAATCCTACGAGCAGTACTTC.

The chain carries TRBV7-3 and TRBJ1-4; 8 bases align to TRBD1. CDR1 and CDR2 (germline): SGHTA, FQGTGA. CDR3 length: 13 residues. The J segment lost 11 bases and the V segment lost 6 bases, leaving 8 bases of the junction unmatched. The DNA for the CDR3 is TGTGCCAGCAGTCAGCGGACAGGGACCAAACTGTTTTTT. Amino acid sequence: CASSQRTGTKLFF. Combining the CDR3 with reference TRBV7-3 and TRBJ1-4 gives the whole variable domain GAGVSQTPSNKVTEKGKYVELRCDPISGHTALYWYRQSLGQGPEFLIYFQGTGAADDSGLPNDRFFAVRPEGSVSTLKIQRTERGDSAVYLCASSQRTGTKLFFGSGTQLSVL.

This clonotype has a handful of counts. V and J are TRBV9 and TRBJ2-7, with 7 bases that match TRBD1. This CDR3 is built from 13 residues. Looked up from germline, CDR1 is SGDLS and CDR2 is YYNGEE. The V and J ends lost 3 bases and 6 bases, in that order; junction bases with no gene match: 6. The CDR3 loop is CASSASTGSEQYF. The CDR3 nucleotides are TGTGCCAGCAGCGCCTCGACAGGGAGCGAGCAGTACTTC.

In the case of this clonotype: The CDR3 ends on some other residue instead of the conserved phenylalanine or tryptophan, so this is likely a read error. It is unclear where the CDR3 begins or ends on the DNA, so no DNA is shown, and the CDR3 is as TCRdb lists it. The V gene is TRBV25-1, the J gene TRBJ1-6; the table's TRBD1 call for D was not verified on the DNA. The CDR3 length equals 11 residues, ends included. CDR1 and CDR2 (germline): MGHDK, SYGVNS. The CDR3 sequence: CASSESGGSRY.

The CDR3 region has the DNA TGCAGCGCTAGACAGGGAGGGATCAATCAGCCCCAGCATTTT. Residues: CSARQGGINQPQHF. The chain carries TRBV29-1 and TRBJ1-5; 7 nucleotides align to TRBD1. There are 14 residues in the CDR3. From germline, CDR1 is SQVTM and CDR2 ANQGSEA. The trim removed 7 bases at V and 3 bases at J, leaving 9 bases unmatched.

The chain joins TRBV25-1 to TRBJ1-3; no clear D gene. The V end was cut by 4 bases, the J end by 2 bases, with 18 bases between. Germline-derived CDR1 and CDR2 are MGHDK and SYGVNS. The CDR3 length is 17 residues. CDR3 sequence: CASSANLILRAGNTIYF. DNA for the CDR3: TGTGCCAGCAGTGCAAACCTTATCCTCCGGGCTGGAAACACCATATATTTT.

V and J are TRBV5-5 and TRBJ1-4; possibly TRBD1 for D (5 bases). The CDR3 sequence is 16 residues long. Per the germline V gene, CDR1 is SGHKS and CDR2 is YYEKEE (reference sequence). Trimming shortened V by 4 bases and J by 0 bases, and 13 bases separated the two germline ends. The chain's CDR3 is CASSLKDTPTNEKLFF. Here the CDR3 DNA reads TGTGCCAGCAGCCTTAAGGACACCCCAACTAATGAAAAACTGTTTTTT.

The DNA of the CDR3 is TGCAGCGTTGAAGGGACTAGCGAAGAGACCCAGTACTTC. This codes for CSVEGTSEETQYF. The chain is built from TRBV29-1 and TRBJ2-5; 9 nucleotides align to TRBD2. The CDR3 contains 13 residues. Losses at the gene ends were 1 base for V and 3 bases for J; bases not matched to a gene: 0. Germline V lookup: CDR1 SQVTM, CDR2 ANQGSEA.

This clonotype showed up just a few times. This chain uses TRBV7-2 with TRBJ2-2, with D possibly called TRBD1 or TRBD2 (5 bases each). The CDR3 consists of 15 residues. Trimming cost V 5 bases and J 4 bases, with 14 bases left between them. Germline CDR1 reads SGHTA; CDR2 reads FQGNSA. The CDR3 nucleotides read TGTGCCAGCAGCACGGGGCTAGCTGGCACCGGGGAGCTGTTTTTT. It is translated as CASSTGLAGTGELFF.

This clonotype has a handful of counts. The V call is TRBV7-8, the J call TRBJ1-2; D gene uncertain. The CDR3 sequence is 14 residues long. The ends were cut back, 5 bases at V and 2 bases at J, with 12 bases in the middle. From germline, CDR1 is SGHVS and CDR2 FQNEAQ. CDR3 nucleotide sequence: TGTGCCAGCAGCCGAAACCTGGACAACTATGGCTACACCTTC. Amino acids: CASSRNLDNYGYTF.

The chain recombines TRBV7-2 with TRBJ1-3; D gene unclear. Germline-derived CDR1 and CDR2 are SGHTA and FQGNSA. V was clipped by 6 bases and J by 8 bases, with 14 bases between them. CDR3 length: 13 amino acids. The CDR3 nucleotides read TGTGCCAGCAGAGCGGGAGGAGGCGACACCATATATTTT. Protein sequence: CASRAGGGDTIYF.

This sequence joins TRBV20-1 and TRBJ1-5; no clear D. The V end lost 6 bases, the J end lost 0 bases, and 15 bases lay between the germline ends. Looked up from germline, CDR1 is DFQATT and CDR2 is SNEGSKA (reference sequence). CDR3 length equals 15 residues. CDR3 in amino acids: CSASPPLFSNQPQHF. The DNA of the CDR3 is TGCAGTGCCTCGCCTCCACTCTTTAGCAATCAGCCCCAGCATTTT.

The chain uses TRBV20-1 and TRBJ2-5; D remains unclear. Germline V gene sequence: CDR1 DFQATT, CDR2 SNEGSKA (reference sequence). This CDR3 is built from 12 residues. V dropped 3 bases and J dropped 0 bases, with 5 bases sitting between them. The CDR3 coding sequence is TGCAGTGCTAGCACGGACCAAGAGACCCAGTACTTC. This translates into CSASTDQETQYF.

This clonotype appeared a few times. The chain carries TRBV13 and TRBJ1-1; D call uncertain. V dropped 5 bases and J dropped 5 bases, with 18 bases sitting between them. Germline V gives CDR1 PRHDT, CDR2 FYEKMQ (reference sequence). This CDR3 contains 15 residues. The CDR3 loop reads CASSNKWVRGTEAFF. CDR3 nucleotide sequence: TGTGCCAGCAGCAATAAGTGGGTTCGTGGGACTGAAGCTTTCTTT.

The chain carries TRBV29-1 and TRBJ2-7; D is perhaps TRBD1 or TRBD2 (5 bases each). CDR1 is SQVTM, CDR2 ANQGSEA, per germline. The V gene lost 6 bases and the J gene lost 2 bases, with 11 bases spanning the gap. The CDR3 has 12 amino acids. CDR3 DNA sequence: TGCAGCGTGGCCGGGACCGCCTACGAGCAGTACTTC. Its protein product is CSVAGTAYEQYF.

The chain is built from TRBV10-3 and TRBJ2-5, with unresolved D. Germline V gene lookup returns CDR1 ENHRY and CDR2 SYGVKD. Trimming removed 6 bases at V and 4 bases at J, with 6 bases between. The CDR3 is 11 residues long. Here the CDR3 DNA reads TGTGCCATCAGCCGCCTAGAGACCCAGTACTTC. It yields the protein CAISRLETQYF.

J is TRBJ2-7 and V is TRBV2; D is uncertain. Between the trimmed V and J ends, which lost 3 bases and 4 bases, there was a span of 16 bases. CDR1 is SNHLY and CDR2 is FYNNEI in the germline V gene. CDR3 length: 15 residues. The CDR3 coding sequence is TGTGCCAGCAGTGACTATGGCGGAGTGCGATACGAGCAGTACTTC. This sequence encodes CASSDYGGVRYEQYF.